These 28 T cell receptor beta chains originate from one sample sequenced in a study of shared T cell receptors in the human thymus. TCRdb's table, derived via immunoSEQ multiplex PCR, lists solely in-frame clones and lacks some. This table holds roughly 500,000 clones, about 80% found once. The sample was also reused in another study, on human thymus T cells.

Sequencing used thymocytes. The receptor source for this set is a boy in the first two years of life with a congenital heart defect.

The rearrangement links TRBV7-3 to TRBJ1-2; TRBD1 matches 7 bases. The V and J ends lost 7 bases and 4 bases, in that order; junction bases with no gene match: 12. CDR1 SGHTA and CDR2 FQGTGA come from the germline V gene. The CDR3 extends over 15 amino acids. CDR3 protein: CASTERTGIPYGYTF. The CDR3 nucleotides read TGTGCCAGCACCGAGCGGACAGGAATACCCTATGGCTACACCTTC. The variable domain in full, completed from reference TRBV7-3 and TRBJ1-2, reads GAGVSQTPSNKVTEKGKYVELRCDPISGHTALYWYRQSLGQGPEFLIYFQGTGAADDSGLPNDRFFAVRPEGSVSTLKIQRTERGDSAVYLCASTERTGIPYGYTFGSGTRLTVV.

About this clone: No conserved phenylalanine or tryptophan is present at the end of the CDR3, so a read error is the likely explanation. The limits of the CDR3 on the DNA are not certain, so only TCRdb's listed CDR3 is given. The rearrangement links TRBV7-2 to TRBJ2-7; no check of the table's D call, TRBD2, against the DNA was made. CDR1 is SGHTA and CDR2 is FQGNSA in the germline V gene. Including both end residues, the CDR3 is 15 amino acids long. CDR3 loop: CASTPSVELGLAAPS.

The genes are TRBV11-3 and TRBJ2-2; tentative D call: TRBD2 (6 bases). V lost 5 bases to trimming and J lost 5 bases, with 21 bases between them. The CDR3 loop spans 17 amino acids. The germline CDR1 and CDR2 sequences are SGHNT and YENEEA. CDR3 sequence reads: CASSPRGPGRGTGELFF. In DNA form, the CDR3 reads TGTGCCAGCAGCCCGCGAGGGCCCGGCCGGGGGACCGGGGAGCTGTTTTTT. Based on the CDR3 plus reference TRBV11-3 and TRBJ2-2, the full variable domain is EAGVVQSPRYKIIEKKQPVAFWCNPISGHNTLYWYLQNLGQGPELLIRYENEEAVDDSQLPKDRFSAERLKGVDSTLKIQPAELGDSAVYLCASSPRGPGRGTGELFFGEGSRLTVL.

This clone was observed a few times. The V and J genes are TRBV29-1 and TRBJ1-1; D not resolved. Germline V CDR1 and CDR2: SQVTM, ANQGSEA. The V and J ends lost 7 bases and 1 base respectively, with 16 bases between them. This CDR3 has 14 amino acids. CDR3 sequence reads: CSARPQRKNTEAFF. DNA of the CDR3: TGCAGCGCCCGCCCGCAGCGTAAGAACACTGAAGCTTTCTTT.

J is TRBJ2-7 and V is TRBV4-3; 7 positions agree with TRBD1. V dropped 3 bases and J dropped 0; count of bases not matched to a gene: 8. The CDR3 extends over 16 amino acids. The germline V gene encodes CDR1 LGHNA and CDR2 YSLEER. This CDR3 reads CASSQVRDRVSYEQYF. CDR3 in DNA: TGCGCCAGCAGCCAGGTCCGAGACAGGGTCTCCTACGAGCAGTACTTC.

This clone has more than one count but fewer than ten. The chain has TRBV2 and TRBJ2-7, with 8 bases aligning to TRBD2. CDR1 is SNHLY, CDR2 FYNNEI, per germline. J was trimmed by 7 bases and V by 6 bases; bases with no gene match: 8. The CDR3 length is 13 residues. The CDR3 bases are TGTGCCAGCAGAGGACTAGCCCGAAGGGAGCAGTACTTC. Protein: CASRGLARREQYF.

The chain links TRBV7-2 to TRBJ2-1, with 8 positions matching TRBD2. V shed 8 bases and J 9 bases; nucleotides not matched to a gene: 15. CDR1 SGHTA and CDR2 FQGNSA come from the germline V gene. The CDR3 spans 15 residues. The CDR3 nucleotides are TGTGCCAGCCGTTGGGGAGCGGGAGAGTCGGGTGAGCAGTTCTTC. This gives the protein CASRWGAGESGEQFF.

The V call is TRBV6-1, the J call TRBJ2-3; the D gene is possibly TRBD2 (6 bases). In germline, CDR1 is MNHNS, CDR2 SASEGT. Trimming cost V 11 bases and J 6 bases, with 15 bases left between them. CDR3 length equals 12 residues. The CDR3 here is CAGGTLRDTQYF. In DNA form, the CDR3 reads TGTGCCGGTGGGACTTTAAGGGATACGCAGTATTTT.

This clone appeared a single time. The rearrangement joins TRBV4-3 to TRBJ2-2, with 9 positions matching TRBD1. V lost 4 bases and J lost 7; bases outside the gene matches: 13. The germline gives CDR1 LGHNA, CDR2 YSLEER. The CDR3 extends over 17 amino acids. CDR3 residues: CASSPKGDRGRNGELFF. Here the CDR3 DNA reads TGCGCCAGCAGCCCCAAGGGCGACAGGGGGAGAAACGGGGAGCTGTTTTTT.

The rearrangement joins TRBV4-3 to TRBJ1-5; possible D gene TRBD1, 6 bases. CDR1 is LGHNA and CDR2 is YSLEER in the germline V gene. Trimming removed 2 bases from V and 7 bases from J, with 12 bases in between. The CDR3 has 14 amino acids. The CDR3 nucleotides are TGCGCCAGCAGCCAATCTACAGGGCCCCAGCCCCAGCATTTT. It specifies CASSQSTGPQPQHF.

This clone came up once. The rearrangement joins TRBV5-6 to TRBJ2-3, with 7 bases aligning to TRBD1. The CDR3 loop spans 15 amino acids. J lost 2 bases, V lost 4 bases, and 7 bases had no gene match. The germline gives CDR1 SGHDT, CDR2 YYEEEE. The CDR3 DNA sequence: TGTGCCAGCAGCCACCGGGACAGCCCCACAGATACGCAGTATTTT. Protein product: CASSHRDSPTDTQYF.

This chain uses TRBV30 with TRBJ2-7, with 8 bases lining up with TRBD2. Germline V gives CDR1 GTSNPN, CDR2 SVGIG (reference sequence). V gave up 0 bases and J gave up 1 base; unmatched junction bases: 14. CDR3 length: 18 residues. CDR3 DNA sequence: TGTGCCTGGAGTGTACTCGGCCCGCGGGAGGCACTGTCCTACGAGCAGTACTTC. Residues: CAWSVLGPREALSYEQYF.

The CDR3 loop is CASSPPGAIPTYEQYF. The CDR3 DNA is TGTGCCAGCAGCCCCCCTGGAGCTATTCCAACCTACGAGCAGTACTTC. This rearrangement joins TRBV7-6 to TRBJ2-7, with D unresolved. This CDR3 has 16 residues. The V end lost 5 bases, the J end lost 2 bases, and 19 bases lay between the germline ends. The germline V gene encodes CDR1 SGHVS and CDR2 FNYEAQ.

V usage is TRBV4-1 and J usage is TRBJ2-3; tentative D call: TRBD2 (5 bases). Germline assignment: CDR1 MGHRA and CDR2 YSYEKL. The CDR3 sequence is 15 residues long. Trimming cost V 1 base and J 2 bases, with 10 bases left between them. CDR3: CASSQVLEATDTQYF. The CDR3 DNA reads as TGCGCCAGCAGCCAAGTTCTGGAGGCCACAGATACGCAGTATTTT.

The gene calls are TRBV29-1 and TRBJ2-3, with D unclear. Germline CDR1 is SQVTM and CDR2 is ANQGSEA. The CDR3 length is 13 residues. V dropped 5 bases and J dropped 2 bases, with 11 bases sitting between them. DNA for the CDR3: TGCAGCGTTAAGGAGAGGTCCACAGATACGCAGTATTTT. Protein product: CSVKERSTDTQYF.

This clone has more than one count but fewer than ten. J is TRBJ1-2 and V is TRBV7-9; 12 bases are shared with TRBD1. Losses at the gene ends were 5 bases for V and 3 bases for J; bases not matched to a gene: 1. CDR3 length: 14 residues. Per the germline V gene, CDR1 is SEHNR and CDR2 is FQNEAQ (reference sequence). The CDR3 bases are TGTGCCAGCAGCGGGACAGGGGGCCACTATGGCTACACCTTC. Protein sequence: CASSGTGGHYGYTF.

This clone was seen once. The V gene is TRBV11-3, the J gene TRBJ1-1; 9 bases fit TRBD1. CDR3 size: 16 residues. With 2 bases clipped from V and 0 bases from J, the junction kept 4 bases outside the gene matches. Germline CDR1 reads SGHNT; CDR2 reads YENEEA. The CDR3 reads CASSLSGTGMNTEAFF. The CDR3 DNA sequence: TGTGCCAGCAGCTTATCCGGGACAGGGATGAACACTGAAGCTTTCTTT.

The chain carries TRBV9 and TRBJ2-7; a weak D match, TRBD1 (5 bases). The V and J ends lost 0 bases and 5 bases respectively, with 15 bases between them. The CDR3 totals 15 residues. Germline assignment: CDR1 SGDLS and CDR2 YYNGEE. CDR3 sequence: CASSVATSRADEQYF. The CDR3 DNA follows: TGTGCCAGCAGCGTAGCTACGTCCAGGGCGGACGAGCAGTACTTC.

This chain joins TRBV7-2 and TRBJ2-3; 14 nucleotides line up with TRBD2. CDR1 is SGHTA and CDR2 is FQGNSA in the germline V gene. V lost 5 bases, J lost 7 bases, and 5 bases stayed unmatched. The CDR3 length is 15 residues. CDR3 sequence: CASSRGLAGENTQYF. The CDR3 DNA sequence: TGTGCCAGCAGCCGGGGACTAGCGGGAGAGAATACGCAGTATTTT.

The CDR3 DNA reads TGTGCCAGCAGCCCAGGACTAGCGGGAAGATTCTCCTACGAGCAGTACTTC. Its translation is CASSPGLAGRFSYEQYF. The chain couples TRBV9 to TRBJ2-7, with 12 bases identical to TRBD2. The CDR3 sequence is 17 residues long. The V gene's germline CDR1 is SGDLS and CDR2 YYNGEE. V dropped 4 bases and J dropped 0; count of bases not matched to a gene: 8.

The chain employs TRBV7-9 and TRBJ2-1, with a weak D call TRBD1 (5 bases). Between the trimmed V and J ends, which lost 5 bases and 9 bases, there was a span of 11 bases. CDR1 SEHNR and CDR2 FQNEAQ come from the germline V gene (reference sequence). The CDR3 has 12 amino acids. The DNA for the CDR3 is TGTGCCAGCAGCGGCAGGGAAATTGAGCAGTTCTTC. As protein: CASSGREIEQFF.

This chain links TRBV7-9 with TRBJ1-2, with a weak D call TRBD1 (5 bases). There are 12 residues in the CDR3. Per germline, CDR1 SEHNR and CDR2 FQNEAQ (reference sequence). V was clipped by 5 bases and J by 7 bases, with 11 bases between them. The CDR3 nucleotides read TGTGCCAGCAGCCCCCGGGGGGGTGGCTACACCTTC. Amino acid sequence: CASSPRGGGYTF.

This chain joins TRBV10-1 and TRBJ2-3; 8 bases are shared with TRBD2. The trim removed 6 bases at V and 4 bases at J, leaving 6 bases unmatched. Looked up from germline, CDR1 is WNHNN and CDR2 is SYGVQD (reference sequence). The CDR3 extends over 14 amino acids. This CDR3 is CASSLLADADTQYF. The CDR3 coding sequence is TGCGCCAGCAGCCTACTAGCGGATGCAGATACGCAGTATTTT.

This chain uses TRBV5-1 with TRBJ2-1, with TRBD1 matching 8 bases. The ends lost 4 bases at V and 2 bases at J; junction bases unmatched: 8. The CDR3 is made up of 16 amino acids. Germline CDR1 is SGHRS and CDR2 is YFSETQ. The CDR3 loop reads CASSPATGVAYNEQFF. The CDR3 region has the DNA TGCGCCAGCAGCCCGGCGACAGGGGTTGCCTACAATGAGCAGTTCTTC. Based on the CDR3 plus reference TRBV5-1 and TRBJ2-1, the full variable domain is KAGVTQTPRYLIKTRGQQVTLSCSPISGHRSVSWYQQTPGQGLQFLFEYFSETQRNKGNFPGRFSGRQFSNSRSEMNVSTLELGDSALYLCASSPATGVAYNEQFFGPGTRLTVL.

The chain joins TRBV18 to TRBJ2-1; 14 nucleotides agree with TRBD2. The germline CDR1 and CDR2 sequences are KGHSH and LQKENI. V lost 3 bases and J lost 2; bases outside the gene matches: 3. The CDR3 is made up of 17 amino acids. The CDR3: CASSPGLAGATYNEQFF. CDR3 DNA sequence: TGTGCCAGCTCACCGGGACTAGCGGGAGCTACCTACAATGAGCAGTTCTTC.

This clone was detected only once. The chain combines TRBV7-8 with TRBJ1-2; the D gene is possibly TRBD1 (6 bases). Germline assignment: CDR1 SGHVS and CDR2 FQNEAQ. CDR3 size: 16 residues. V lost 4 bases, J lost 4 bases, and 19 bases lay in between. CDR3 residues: CASSSGGGGGTYGYTF. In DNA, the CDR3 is TGTGCCAGCAGCTCGGGGGGAGGGGGAGGGACCTATGGCTACACCTTC.

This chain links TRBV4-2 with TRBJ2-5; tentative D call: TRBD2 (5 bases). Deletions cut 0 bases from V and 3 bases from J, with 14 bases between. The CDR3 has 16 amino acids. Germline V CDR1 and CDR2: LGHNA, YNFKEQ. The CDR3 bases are TGTGCCAGCAGCCAAGATGCTGGCCCAGCGGAAGAGACCCAGTACTTC. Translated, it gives CASSQDAGPAEETQYF.

In DNA, the CDR3 is TGTGCCAGCAGTTTCTTAGCGGTCTACAATGAGCAGTTCTTC. It codes for CASSFLAVYNEQFF. The V gene is TRBV28, the J gene TRBJ2-1; possibly TRBD2 for D (6 bases). The CDR3 sequence is 14 residues long. The V end lost 3 bases, the J end lost 3 bases, and 9 bases lay between the germline ends. CDR1 is MDHEN and CDR2 is SYDVKM in the germline V gene.